Presented here are 30 T cell receptor beta chains from one specimen sequenced in a study of T cell responses to AZD1222 COVID-19 vaccine. Data came from immunoSEQ multiplex PCR; TCRdb stores just in-frame clones and leaves some out. The profile shows about 100,000 clones, 80% to 90% of them singletons. The input for sequencing was peripheral blood, taken 28 days after the second AZD1222 dose. These receptor sequences come from an adult who received the AZD1222 COVID-19 vaccine.

The chain carries TRBV7-9 and TRBJ2-2; no reliable D call. CDR1 SEHNR and CDR2 FQNEAQ come from the germline V gene (reference sequence). This CDR3 region has 15 residues. The V end was cut by 2 bases, the J end by 0 bases, with 7 bases between. DNA for the CDR3: TGTGCCAGCAGCTTACACGCCGCGAACACCGGGGAGCTGTTTTTT. It translates to CASSLHAANTGELFF.

The V call is TRBV27, the J call TRBJ2-3, with D uncertain. Germline V CDR1 and CDR2: MNHEY, SMNVEV (reference sequence). Trimming took off 0 bases at V and 0 bases at J, with 7 bases between the two ends. This CDR3 is 15 amino acids long. The CDR3 spells CASSLSPDSTDTQYF. DNA for the CDR3: TGTGCCAGCAGTTTATCGCCCGACAGCACAGATACGCAGTATTTT.

This clone has a single count. The genes are TRBV19 and TRBJ1-4; no definite D call. V lost 3 bases to trimming and J lost 6 bases, with 14 bases between them. CDR1 LNHDA and CDR2 SQIVND come from the germline V gene (reference sequence). This CDR3 is 15 amino acids long. In DNA form, the CDR3 reads TGTGCCAGTAGTATTGGCAGGAGCCTTTATGAAAAACTGTTTTTT. Residues: CASSIGRSLYEKLFF. The whole variable domain, remainder taken from reference TRBV19 and TRBJ1-4, is DGGITQSPKYLFRKEGQNVTLSCEQNLNHDAMYWYRQDPGQGLRLIYYSQIVNDFQKGDIAEGYSVSREKKESFPLTVTSAQKNPTAFYLCASSIGRSLYEKLFFGSGTQLSVL.

The chain is built from TRBV10-3 and TRBJ2-7; 8 bases are a match to TRBD1. Germline V gene sequence: CDR1 ENHRY, CDR2 SYGVKD. The trim removed 0 bases at V and 5 bases at J, leaving 6 bases unmatched. There are 15 residues in the CDR3. CDR3 amino acids: CAISESKQQGDEQYF. In nucleotides, the CDR3 is TGTGCCATCAGTGAGTCGAAGCAACAGGGGGACGAGCAGTACTTC.

CDR3 loop: CASQLGQGRYNEQFF. CDR3 sequence (DNA): TGTGCCAGTCAATTGGGACAGGGTAGATACAATGAGCAGTTCTTC. The V call is TRBV9, the J call TRBJ2-1, with 9 bases matching TRBD1. The V gene's germline CDR1 is SGDLS and CDR2 YYNGEE. This CDR3 is built from 15 residues. The V and J ends lost 8 bases and 4 bases, in that order; junction bases with no gene match: 10.

The J gene is TRBJ2-1, the V gene TRBV5-6; D is perhaps TRBD1 or TRBD2 (5 bases each). Between the trimmed V and J ends, which lost 0 bases and 4 bases, there was a span of 23 bases. The CDR3 is made up of 19 amino acids. The germline V gene has CDR1 SGHDT and CDR2 YYEEEE. CDR3 loop: CASSLDPFWGTISYNEQFF. CDR3 bases: TGTGCCAGCAGCTTGGACCCGTTTTGGGGGACGATCTCTTACAATGAGCAGTTCTTC.

The rearrangement uses TRBV7-6 and TRBJ1-4; D perhaps matches TRBD1 (5 bases). Germline V gene data show CDR1 as SGHVS and CDR2 as FNYEAQ. This CDR3 is built from 15 residues. Trimming stripped 3 bases from V and 5 bases from J, with 13 bases between. The CDR3 is CASSLNPGGNEKLFF. CDR3 sequence (DNA): TGTGCCAGCAGCTTGAATCCGGGGGGAAATGAAAAACTGTTTTTT.

DNA for the CDR3: TGTGCCAGTAGTATAGGAGGGTTGCGGGAGTCGAATGAGCAGTTCTTC. Encoded protein: CASSIGGLRESNEQFF. The rearrangement links TRBV19 to TRBJ2-1; TRBD2 matches 7 bases. CDR1 is LNHDA and CDR2 is SQIVND in the germline V gene (reference sequence). The CDR3 extends over 16 amino acids. J was trimmed by 7 bases and V by 1 base; bases with no gene match: 10.

The genes are TRBV6-5 and TRBJ1-5; 7 bases match TRBD1. The CDR3 length is 15 residues. With 5 bases clipped from V and 7 bases from J, the junction kept 11 bases outside the gene matches. Per the germline V gene, CDR1 is MNHEY and CDR2 is SVGAGI. The CDR3 DNA reads as TGTGCCAGCAGTCTGAGTCAGGGGGGCCGACAGCCCCAGCATTTT. Protein: CASSLSQGGRQPQHF.

V is TRBV5-1 and J is TRBJ2-7; 11 bases align to TRBD1. Germline values: CDR1 SGHRS, CDR2 YFSETQ. The CDR3 length is 15 residues. The ends lost 3 bases at V and 3 bases at J; junction bases unmatched: 5. The CDR3 sequence: CASSSGGTGGYEQYF. CDR3 bases: TGCGCCAGCAGCTCCGGCGGGACAGGGGGCTACGAGCAGTACTTC.

The rearrangement uses TRBV19 and TRBJ1-3; no clear D. V was trimmed by 6 bases and J by 4 bases, leaving 25 bases between them. CDR1 is LNHDA and CDR2 is SQIVND in the germline V gene (reference sequence). The CDR3 contains 18 residues. CDR3 residues: CASSLYSSSTLGGNTIYF. The DNA of the CDR3 is TGTGCCAGTAGCCTATATTCGTCGTCGACTCTTGGGGGAAACACCATATATTTT.

The V gene is TRBV5-4, the J gene TRBJ2-7; D not certain. The germline V gene encodes CDR1 SGHNT and CDR2 YYREEE (reference sequence). Trimming pared 4 bases from V and 0 bases from J, leaving 11 bases between. The CDR3 is 14 amino acids. The CDR3 nucleotides are TGTGCCAGCAGCGCCGACGGACCCTCCTACGAGCAGTACTTC. Translated: CASSADGPSYEQYF.

The chain employs TRBV7-9 and TRBJ1-2; a possible D gene is TRBD1 (6 bases). The CDR3 loop spans 14 amino acids. Germline values: CDR1 SEHNR, CDR2 FQNEAQ (reference sequence). Trimming shortened V by 6 bases and J by 0 bases, and 11 bases separated the two germline ends. For the CDR3, the DNA is TGTGCCAGCAGTCGGGGACAACCTAACTATGGCTACACCTTC. Protein: CASSRGQPNYGYTF.

V gene TRBV5-1 combines with J gene TRBJ2-1, with 10 bases identical to TRBD1. Germline assignment: CDR1 SGHRS and CDR2 YFSETQ. There are 15 residues in the CDR3. V dropped 3 bases and J dropped 8; count of bases not matched to a gene: 8. The CDR3 protein is CASSWAGTGEDEQFF. As DNA, the CDR3 is TGCGCCAGCAGCTGGGCCGGGACAGGGGAGGATGAGCAGTTCTTC.

The chain combines TRBV2 with TRBJ1-5; D is undetermined. With 5 bases removed from V and 7 bases from J, the gap between germline ends came to 18 bases. CDR1 is SNHLY and CDR2 is FYNNEI in the germline V gene. The CDR3 runs 15 residues. The CDR3 nucleotides are TGTGCCAGCAGTCGGTCGCCCGTAGCTAACCAGCCCCAGCATTTT. Translating it yields CASSRSPVANQPQHF.

The rearrangement links TRBV19 to TRBJ2-7; TRBD1 is a possible D gene (6 bases). The CDR3 length is 14 residues. Germline CDR1 LNHDA, CDR2 SQIVND (reference sequence). Trimming left V 3 bases short and J 3 bases short, with 12 bases between. Here the CDR3 reads CASSIQGFNYEQYF. CDR3 nucleotide sequence: TGTGCCAGTAGTATTCAGGGGTTTAACTACGAGCAGTACTTC.

The chain recombines TRBV3-1 (or the pseudogene TRBV3-2) with TRBJ2-2; TRBD1 is a possible D gene (6 bases). V was trimmed by 4 bases and J by 1 base, leaving 7 bases between them. CDR3 length: 14 amino acids. Germline lookup yields CDR1 LGHDT and CDR2 YNNKEL (reference sequence). The CDR3 is CASSLGQNTGELFF. The CDR3 DNA reads as TGTGCCAGCAGCCTGGGACAGAACACCGGGGAGCTGTTTTTT.

The J gene is TRBJ1-1, the V gene TRBV6-2 or TRBV6-3, with D possibly being TRBD1 (5 bases). This CDR3 contains 14 residues. Trimming cost V 6 bases and J 4 bases, with 15 bases left between them. The germline CDR1 and CDR2 sequences are MNHEY and SVGEGT. The CDR3 sequence is CASSFPGGATEAFF. For the CDR3, the DNA is TGTGCCAGCAGCTTTCCCGGGGGAGCCACTGAAGCTTTCTTT.

CDR3 region: CASSYSWGLDSPLHF. As DNA, the CDR3 is TGTGCCAGCAGTTACTCTTGGGGTTTAGATTCACCCCTCCACTTT. This chain joins TRBV6-5 and TRBJ1-6; D ambiguous. CDR3 length equals 15 residues. Germline V lookup: CDR1 MNHEY, CDR2 SVGAGI. The V gene lost 0 bases and the J gene lost 8 bases, with 11 bases spanning the gap.

J is TRBJ1-2 and V is TRBV4-1, with a tentative D call TRBD1 (6 bases). V lost 4 bases and J 0 bases, leaving 12 bases between the germline ends. There are 15 residues in the CDR3. Germline CDR1 MGHRA, CDR2 YSYEKL. CDR3 loop: CASSPRDTTNYGYTF. Here the CDR3 DNA reads TGCGCCAGCAGCCCCCGGGACACTACTAACTATGGCTACACCTTC.

V is TRBV27 and J is TRBJ2-6; 9 positions agree with TRBD1. The V segment lost 2 bases and the J segment 1 base; nucleotides outside the gene matches: 6. The CDR3 spans 18 residues. The germline V gene encodes CDR1 MNHEY and CDR2 SMNVEV (reference sequence). The CDR3 region is CASSLTGQGSSGANVLTF. The CDR3 region has the DNA TGTGCCAGCAGTTTAACGGGACAGGGCTCGTCTGGGGCCAACGTCCTGACTTTC.

The chain couples TRBV27 to TRBJ2-2, with 11 bases lining up with TRBD2. The CDR3 extends over 16 amino acids. With V trimmed by 4 bases and J by 5 bases, 6 bases remained unmatched. Germline CDR1 reads MNHEY; CDR2 reads SMNVEV (reference sequence). CDR3 loop: CASSSLAGGRTGELFF. CDR3 nucleotides: TGTGCCAGCAGTTCCCTAGCGGGGGGACGGACCGGGGAGCTGTTTTTT.

The chain has TRBV19 and TRBJ1-2; D perhaps matches TRBD1 (6 bases). CDR3 length: 15 amino acids. V gave up 3 bases and J gave up 0 bases, with 11 bases separating them. CDR1 LNHDA and CDR2 SQIVND come from the germline V gene (reference sequence). CDR3 sequence reads: CASSIFRQANYGYTF. The CDR3 DNA reads TGTGCCAGTAGTATCTTCCGACAGGCTAACTATGGCTACACCTTC.

The chain links TRBV28 to TRBJ2-7; TRBD2 aligns across 7 bases. This CDR3 is 18 amino acids long. Germline V gives CDR1 MDHEN, CDR2 SYDVKM. Germline trimming cut 11 bases from V and 6 bases from J; bases unmatched to any gene: 28. CDR3 in DNA: TGTGCCGGAGGGCTTCCACTACTAGCGATGAGAGGCCTCTTCGAGCAGTACTTC. It yields the protein CAGGLPLLAMRGLFEQYF.

The chain recombines TRBV30 with TRBJ2-2; 8 positions agree with TRBD2. The J segment lost 4 bases and the V segment lost 1 base, leaving 8 bases of the junction unmatched. This CDR3 is built from 16 residues. Germline V gives CDR1 GTSNPN, CDR2 SVGIG (reference sequence). This CDR3 reads CAWSGPGRAFTGELFF. The CDR3 DNA is TGTGCCTGGAGTGGACCCGGGAGGGCCTTCACCGGGGAGCTGTTTTTT. The entire variable domain, with the rest obtained from reference TRBV30 and TRBJ2-2, is as follows: SQTIHQWPATLVQPVGSPLSLECTVEGTSNPNLYWYRQAAGRGLQLLFYSVGIGQISSEVPQNLSASRPQDRQFILSSKKLLLSDSGFYLCAWSGPGRAFTGELFFGEGSRLTVL.

The chain uses TRBV7-2 and TRBJ1-3; D is possibly TRBD1 (5 bases). Germline CDR1 SGHTA, CDR2 FQGNSA. The V and J ends lost 5 bases and 4 bases respectively, with 18 bases between them. The CDR3 has 16 residues. The CDR3 sequence is CASSPSPGPSGNTIYF. CDR3 DNA sequence: TGTGCCAGCAGCCCCTCCCCGGGGCCGTCAGGAAACACCATATATTTT. Based on the CDR3 plus reference TRBV7-2 and TRBJ1-3, the full variable domain is GAGVSQSPSNKVTEKGKDVELRCDPISGHTALYWYRQSLGQGLEFLIYFQGNSAPDKSGLPSDRFSAERTGGSVSTLTIQRTQQEDSAVYLCASSPSPGPSGNTIYFGEGSWLTVV.

This sequence joins TRBV5-1 and TRBJ1-1, with D uncertain. The CDR3 spans 15 residues. With 0 bases removed from V and 4 bases from J, the gap between germline ends came to 13 bases. The germline CDR1 and CDR2 sequences are SGHRS and YFSETQ. CDR3 in DNA: TGCGCCAGCAGCTTGGGTCTTGGGGTTTTCACTGAAGCTTTCTTT. Translating it yields CASSLGLGVFTEAFF.

The chain joins TRBV2 to TRBJ1-1, with TRBD1 matching 8 bases. Germline CDR1 and CDR2: SNHLY and FYNNEI. The CDR3 runs 14 residues. J gave up 4 bases and V 6 bases, and 7 bases lay outside the gene matches. CDR3 bases: TGTGCCAGCAGGAGGGGACAGGCGTCCACTGAAGCTTTCTTT. It is translated as CASRRGQASTEAFF.

The rearrangement uses TRBV9 and TRBJ2-7, with 7 nucleotides matching TRBD2. From germline, CDR1 is SGDLS and CDR2 YYNGEE. This CDR3 has 15 residues. Unmatched junction bases numbered 6, after V lost 0 bases and J lost 3 bases. The CDR3 loop reads CASSVVSAGHYEQYF. The CDR3 DNA sequence: TGTGCCAGCAGCGTAGTGTCAGCGGGGCACTACGAGCAGTACTTC.

The chain links TRBV6-6 to TRBJ1-2; perhaps TRBD1 as D (6 bases). The V gene's germline CDR1 is MNHNY and CDR2 SVGAGI (reference sequence). This CDR3 spans 14 amino acids. Trimming took 5 bases from V and 4 from J, leaving 14 bases between them. CDR3 sequence: CASSLTGQTYGYTF. The CDR3 coding sequence is TGTGCCAGCAGTCTGACCGGACAGACCTATGGCTACACCTTC.